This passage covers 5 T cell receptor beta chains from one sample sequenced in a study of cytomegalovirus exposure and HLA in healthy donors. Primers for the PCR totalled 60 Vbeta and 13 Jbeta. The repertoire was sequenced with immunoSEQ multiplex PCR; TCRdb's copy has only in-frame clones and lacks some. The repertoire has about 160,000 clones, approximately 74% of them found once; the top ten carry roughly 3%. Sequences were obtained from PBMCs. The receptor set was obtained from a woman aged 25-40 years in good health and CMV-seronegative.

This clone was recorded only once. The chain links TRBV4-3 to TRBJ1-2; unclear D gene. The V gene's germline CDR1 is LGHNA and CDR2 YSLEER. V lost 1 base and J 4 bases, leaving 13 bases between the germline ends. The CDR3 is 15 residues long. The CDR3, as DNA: TGCGCCAGCAGCCAAGTTACGCCGGCGGGCTATGGCTACACCTTC. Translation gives CASSQVTPAGYGYTF.

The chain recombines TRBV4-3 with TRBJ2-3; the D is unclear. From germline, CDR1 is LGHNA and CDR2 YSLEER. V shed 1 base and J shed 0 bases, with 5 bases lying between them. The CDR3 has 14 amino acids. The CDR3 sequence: CASSQVSSTDTQYF. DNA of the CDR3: TGCGCCAGCAGCCAAGTCAGTAGCACAGATACGCAGTATTTT.

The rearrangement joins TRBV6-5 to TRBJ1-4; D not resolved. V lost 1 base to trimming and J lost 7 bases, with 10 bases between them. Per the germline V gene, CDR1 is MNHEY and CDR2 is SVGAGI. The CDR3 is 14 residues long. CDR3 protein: CASSYLGEREKLFF. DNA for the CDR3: TGTGCCAGCAGTTACTTGGGAGAGCGTGAAAAACTGTTTTTT.

The CDR3 DNA reads TGTGCCAGCAGTTCTGGGAGCACTGAAGCTTTCTTT. It yields the protein CASSSGSTEAFF. The chain uses TRBV28 and TRBJ1-1; D gene ambiguous. This CDR3 contains 12 residues. V was pared by 4 bases and J by 4 bases, with 7 bases between. Germline CDR1 and CDR2: MDHEN and SYDVKM.

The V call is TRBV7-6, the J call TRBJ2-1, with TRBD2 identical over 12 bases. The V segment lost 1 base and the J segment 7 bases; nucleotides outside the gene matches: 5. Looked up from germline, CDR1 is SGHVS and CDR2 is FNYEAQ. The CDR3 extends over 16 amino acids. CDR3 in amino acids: CASSLVTSGRYNEQFF. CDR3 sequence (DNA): TGTGCCAGCAGCTTAGTAACTAGCGGGAGGTATAATGAGCAGTTCTTC.